A single sample gave rise to the 3 T cell receptor beta chains below, sequenced in a study of blood T cells in healthy people across ages. Primers used in a second PCR of about 7 to 12 cycles were a sample-barcoded 5' primer and a J-beta primer mix. A single record per CDR3 protein comes from TCRdb applying MiXCR to the 5' RACE reads. This table has fewer than 700,000 distinct CDR3 sequences, less than 60% appearing once. Sequenced input: blood. These receptors were collected from a man older than 75 in good health.

The chain has TRBV29-1 and TRBJ1-5; D gene uncertain. Germline V gene data show CDR1 as SQVTM and CDR2 as ANQGSEA. The CDR3 sequence is 13 residues long. Trimming removed 2 bases from V and 4 bases from J, with 9 bases in between. CDR3 sequence reads: CSVELERNQPQHF. In DNA, the CDR3 is TGCAGCGTTGAATTGGAGCGGAATCAGCCCCAGCATTTT.

This clonotype showed up just a few times. The rearrangement links TRBV7-9 to TRBJ2-7; TRBD1 might be the D (5 bases). V was clipped by 9 bases and J by 2 bases, with 23 bases between them. Germline V gene data show CDR1 as SEHNR and CDR2 as FQNEAQ (reference sequence). The CDR3 runs to 16 residues. CDR3 in amino acids: CARVGPMRRWPYEQYF. The CDR3 region has the DNA TGTGCCAGGGTGGGGCCTATGCGCCGTTGGCCCTACGAGCAGTACTTC.

This chain links TRBV4-3 with TRBJ2-3, with 12 nucleotides matching TRBD2. The germline V gene encodes CDR1 LGHNA and CDR2 YSLEER. The CDR3 consists of 16 residues. Trimming at V came to 0 bases and at J to 5 bases, leaving 3 bases not matched to a gene. The CDR3 here is CASSQDQLAGGDTQYF. CDR3 coding DNA: TGCGCCAGCAGCCAAGATCAACTAGCGGGGGGAGATACGCAGTATTTT.